The 17 T cell receptor beta chains given below trace back to one sample, sequenced in a study of identical twins. A single record per CDR3 protein comes from TCRdb applying MiXCR to the 5' RACE reads. Of hundreds of thousands of distinct CDR3 sequences listed, less than 25% are singletons. These data also featured in a second study, about T cells expressing NK-cell markers.

The sequencing input was PBMCs. The source is a woman aged 18-29 years in good health.

This clonotype was seen at least ten times. The V call is TRBV20-1, the J call TRBJ2-3, with a possible D match to TRBD1 (6 bases). The CDR3 is made up of 16 amino acids. Trimming pared 0 bases from V and 3 bases from J, leaving 16 bases between. Germline lookup yields CDR1 DFQATT and CDR2 SNEGSKA (reference sequence). The CDR3, as DNA: TGCAGTGCTAGAGATTTTGGGGGCATGGCGACAGATACGCAGTATTTT. It codes for CSARDFGGMATDTQYF.

This sequence joins TRBV10-3 and TRBJ2-7; no reliable D call. The ends were cut back, 6 bases at V and 10 bases at J, with 13 bases in the middle. This CDR3 region has 11 residues. Germline V CDR1 and CDR2: ENHRY, SYGVKD. The CDR3 region is CAISRGPLQYF. In DNA form, the CDR3 reads TGTGCCATCAGCCGCGGACCTCTTCAGTACTTC.

This clonotype was seen repeatedly, ten times or more. The V call is TRBV15, the J call TRBJ1-1; D is perhaps TRBD1 (5 bases). Between the trimmed V and J ends, which lost 0 bases and 1 base, there was a span of 9 bases. The CDR3 contains 15 residues. CDR1 and CDR2 from the germline V gene are LNHNV and YYDKDF (reference sequence). This chain's CDR3 is CATSRDWQGNTEAFF. In DNA, the CDR3 is TGTGCCACCAGCAGAGATTGGCAGGGGAACACTGAAGCTTTCTTT.

The sample holds a few counts of this clonotype. The V call is TRBV6-2 or TRBV6-3, the J call TRBJ2-2; TRBD2 matches at 11 bases. CDR1 is MNHEY and CDR2 is SVGEGT in the germline V gene. The V segment lost 6 bases and the J segment 2 bases; nucleotides outside the gene matches: 2. The CDR3 covers 15 residues. This chain's CDR3 is CASRRLAGNTGELFF. CDR3 in DNA: TGTGCCAGCAGGCGACTAGCGGGAAACACCGGGGAGCTGTTTTTT.

This clonotype was detected many times. This chain links TRBV5-1 with TRBJ2-7; no clear D gene. V shed 0 bases and J shed 0 bases, with 7 bases lying between them. Germline loops: CDR1 SGHRS, CDR2 YFSETQ. This CDR3 has 14 residues. The CDR3, as DNA: TGCGCCAGCAGCTTGGGGGCAGACTCCTACGAGCAGTACTTC. Its protein product is CASSLGADSYEQYF.

J is TRBJ2-2 and V is TRBV3-1, with no clear D. Germline values: CDR1 LGHDT, CDR2 YNNKEL (reference sequence). This CDR3 is built from 14 residues. Deletions cut 1 base from V and 7 bases from J, with 10 bases between. The CDR3 is CASSQASGGGELFF. CDR3 DNA: TGTGCCAGCAGCCAAGCTTCGGGTGGCGGGGAGCTGTTTTTT.

The chain uses TRBV18 and TRBJ2-1, with TRBD2 matching over 12 bases. The CDR3 loop spans 14 amino acids. CDR1 and CDR2 from the germline V gene are KGHSH and LQKENI. Unmatched junction bases numbered 7, after V lost 6 bases and J lost 10 bases. In nucleotides, the CDR3 is TGTGCCAGCTCGTCGACAGGACTAGCGGGAGAGCAGTTCTTC. Protein: CASSSTGLAGEQFF.

A note on this clonotype: A much larger clone differs from this one at a single base, so this may be a read error. The V gene is TRBV28, the J gene TRBJ2-1, with 7 nucleotides matching TRBD2. CDR1 and CDR2 (germline): MDHEN, SYDVKM. After removal of 5 bases from V and 2 bases from J, the junction contained 3 bases not matched to a gene. The CDR3 runs to 14 residues. CDR3 DNA: TGTGCCAGCAGTCCTGGGACTACCTACAATGAGCAGTTCTTC. This sequence encodes CASSPGTTYNEQFF.

The chain combines TRBV7-9 with TRBJ2-7, with D unclear. The CDR3 sequence is 15 residues long. Trimming cost V 1 base and J 0 bases, with 10 bases left between them. The V gene's germline CDR1 is SEHNR and CDR2 FQNEAQ (reference sequence). In nucleotides, the CDR3 is TGTGCCAGCAGCTTAGGGCTCGGCGGCTCCTACGAGCAGTACTTC. Protein: CASSLGLGGSYEQYF.

This clonotype has only a few counts. This chain connects TRBV12-3 or TRBV12-4 to TRBJ2-5; the match to TRBD2 covers 16 bases. V was clipped by 5 bases and J by 5 bases; unmatched bases: 2. This CDR3 contains 15 residues. The CDR3: CASSPGLAGGETQYF. The CDR3 DNA reads TGTGCCAGCAGTCCGGGACTAGCGGGGGGGGAGACCCAGTACTTC.

The sample holds many counts of this clonotype. The chain has TRBV10-3 and TRBJ2-2; 7 nucleotides agree with TRBD2. The germline V gene has CDR1 ENHRY and CDR2 SYGVKD. Trimming cost V 5 bases and J 1 base; bases outside gene matches: 13. The CDR3 has 18 amino acids. Here the CDR3 reads CAISRGSGERENTGELFF. The CDR3 DNA reads TGTGCCATCAGTCGGGGCTCCGGGGAGCGGGAGAACACCGGGGAGCTGTTTTTT.

The CDR3 DNA reads TGTGCCAGCAGCTTGGATGGGTTTGTGGAGACCCAGTACTTC. Its translation is CASSLDGFVETQYF. This chain joins TRBV5-5 and TRBJ2-5; D is ambiguous. Germline CDR1 SGHKS, CDR2 YYEKEE (reference sequence). V lost 0 bases, J lost 5 bases, and 11 bases lay in between. The length of the CDR3 is 14 residues. The complete variable domain, with remaining parts taken from reference TRBV5-5 and TRBJ2-5, reads DAGVTQSPTHLIKTRGQQVTLRCSPISGHKSVSWYQQVLGQGPQFIFQYYEKEERGRGNFPDRFSARQFPNYSSELNVNALLLGDSALYLCASSLDGFVETQYFGPGTRLLVL.

The chain combines TRBV7-9 with TRBJ2-5, with D maybe TRBD1 (6 bases). The CDR3 is 15 residues long. Germline V lookup: CDR1 SEHNR, CDR2 FQNEAQ (reference sequence). V lost 4 bases to trimming and J lost 4 bases, with 16 bases between them. Here the CDR3 DNA reads TGTGCCAGCAGCTCCTCGTCAGGGGTTGGAGAGACCCAGTACTTC. This translates into CASSSSSGVGETQYF. Full variable domain (rest looked up from reference TRBV7-9 and TRBJ2-5): DTGVSQNPRHKITKRGQNVTFRCDPISEHNRLYWYRQTLGQGPEFLTYFQNEAQLEKSRLLSDRFSAERPKGSFSTLEIQRTEQGDSAMYLCASSSSSGVGETQYFGPGTRLLVL.

J is TRBJ2-1 and V is TRBV30, with 11 nucleotides matching TRBD2. The CDR3 is 15 residues long. J lost 2 bases, V lost 5 bases, and 5 bases had no gene match. Germline-derived CDR1 and CDR2 are GTSNPN and SVGIG (reference sequence). CDR3 DNA sequence: TGTGCCTGGGCGGGGACTAGCGGTACCTACAATGAGCAGTTCTTC. Protein product: CAWAGTSGTYNEQFF.

A few counts support this clonotype. The rearrangement uses TRBV2 and TRBJ2-1, with TRBD2 identical over 10 bases. The germline V gene encodes CDR1 SNHLY and CDR2 FYNNEI. With V trimmed by 3 bases and J by 5 bases, 4 bases remained unmatched. This CDR3 is 15 amino acids long. This CDR3 reads CASSETGLADNEQFF. CDR3 bases: TGTGCCAGCAGTGAGACAGGACTAGCGGACAATGAGCAGTTCTTC.

This clonotype was counted ten times or more. The genes are TRBV6-5 and TRBJ1-1, with TRBD1 as a possible D gene (6 bases). From germline, CDR1 is MNHEY and CDR2 SVGAGI. The CDR3 spans 12 residues. The V end was cut by 7 bases, the J end by 9 bases, with 15 bases between. This CDR3 reads CASKSWTAKAFF. The CDR3 DNA sequence: TGTGCCAGCAAATCGTGGACAGCTAAAGCTTTCTTT.

The sample holds a few counts of this clonotype. V gene TRBV6-1 combines with J gene TRBJ1-2; 8 bases map to TRBD1. The V gene's germline CDR1 is MNHNS and CDR2 SASEGT. The CDR3 contains 13 residues. V lost 6 bases and J lost 4; bases outside the gene matches: 4. CDR3: CASREGQVYGYTF. The CDR3 coding sequence is TGTGCCAGCAGAGAGGGACAGGTCTATGGCTACACCTTC.